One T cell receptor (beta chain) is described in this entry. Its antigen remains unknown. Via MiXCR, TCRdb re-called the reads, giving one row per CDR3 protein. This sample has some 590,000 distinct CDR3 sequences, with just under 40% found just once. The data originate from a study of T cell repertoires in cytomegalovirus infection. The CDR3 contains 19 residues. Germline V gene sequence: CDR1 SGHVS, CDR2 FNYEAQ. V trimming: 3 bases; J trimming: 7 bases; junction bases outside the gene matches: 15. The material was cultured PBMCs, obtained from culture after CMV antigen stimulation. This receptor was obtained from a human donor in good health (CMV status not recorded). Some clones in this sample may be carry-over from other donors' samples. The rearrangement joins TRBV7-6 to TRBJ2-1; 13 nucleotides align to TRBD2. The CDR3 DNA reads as TGTGCCAGCAGCTTCACGGTCCCGGGACTAGCGGGATTGGGGAATGAGCAGTTCTTC. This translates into CASSFTVPGLAGLGNEQFF.